The subject of this entry is one T cell receptor beta chain. Its antigen is unidentified. A much larger clonotype is one base distant, so this may be a read error. From the reads, TCRdb called clonotypes with MiXCR, one entry per CDR3 protein. Counted here are about 830,000 distinct CDR3 sequences, about 30% occurring once; the ten biggest clones make up around 12%. This specimen comes from a study of T cell repertoires in cytomegalovirus infection. The overall study: HLA-B-restricted CMV epitopes that are well studied were used alongside recently identified HLA-C-restricted ones. Both CMV infection and a matching HLA type were indicated by public TCR beta signatures. Broader study findings: In two of eight donors, the top clonotype was HLA-C-restricted CMV-specific.

The CDR3 consists of 12 residues. Germline lookup yields CDR1 SGHVS and CDR2 FNYEAQ. This chain connects TRBV7-6 to TRBJ1-1, with D perhaps TRBD1 (6 bases). The receptor was isolated from a human donor in good health (CMV status not recorded). Some clones in this sample may be carry-over from other donors' samples. This specimen was cultured CD8+ T cells from PBMCs, taken from culture after CMV antigen stimulation. Written as DNA, the CDR3 is TGTGTCAGCAGCTTCGGGACACCTGAAGCTTTCTTT. Translation gives CVSSFGTPEAFF.